These 26 T cell receptor beta chains came from one sample sequenced in a study of vaccination and CD4 T cells after COVID-19. The treatment was: roughly ten-day PBMC culture with coronavirus spike peptide pools or control peptides (ViraFEST assay). Their antigens remain unidentified. Researchers used the Oncomine TCR Beta short-read assay to sequence DNA from cultured CD4+ T cells. MiXCR was run by TCRdb on the PCR reads, yielding one entry per CDR3 protein. The sample carries 15,000 to 20,000 distinct CDR3 sequences, around 30% recorded once. Sequencing was carried out using cultured CD4+ T cells from blood. The receptor set was obtained from a human donor with COVID-19.

This clonotype has just a few counts. The gene calls are TRBV2 and TRBJ2-2, with D possibly TRBD1 on 6 matching bases. CDR1 SNHLY and CDR2 FYNNEI come from the germline V gene. Trimming removed 7 bases at V and 5 bases at J, with 14 bases between. The CDR3 contains 14 residues. The CDR3 is CASNPLRGTGELFF. For the CDR3, the DNA is TGTGCCAGCAACCCCCTCAGGGGAACCGGGGAGCTGTTTTTT.

A few counts support this clonotype. The chain is built from TRBV20-1 and TRBJ2-3, with 12 bases fitting TRBD2. Per the germline V gene, CDR1 is DFQATT and CDR2 is SNEGSKA (reference sequence). Trimming removed 4 bases from V and 4 bases from J; junction bases left unmatched: 6. The CDR3 runs 15 residues. CDR3: CSATLAGGLADTQYF. The CDR3 DNA is TGCAGTGCTACCCTAGCGGGGGGGCTAGCAGATACGCAGTATTTT.

The chain recombines TRBV29-1 with TRBJ2-3; D may correspond to TRBD1 or TRBD2 (5 bases each). This CDR3 comprises 15 residues. CDR1 and CDR2 from the germline V gene are SQVTM and ANQGSEA. The V end was cut by 4 bases, the J end by 7 bases, with 21 bases between. CDR3 coding DNA: TGCAGCGTTGGGTCGTGGGGACGGAACGTGAATACGCAGTATTTT. Its translation is CSVGSWGRNVNTQYF.

This clonotype has more than one count but fewer than ten. J is TRBJ2-5 and V is TRBV20-1; the match to TRBD2 covers 8 bases. CDR1 is DFQATT and CDR2 is SNEGSKA in the germline V gene (reference sequence). The CDR3 is made up of 14 amino acids. The V and J ends lost 3 bases and 1 base, in that order; junction bases with no gene match: 4. CDR3 nucleotide sequence: TGCAGTGCTAGCCCTAGCGGGCCCCAAGAGACCCAGTACTTC. This gives the protein CSASPSGPQETQYF.

The chain joins TRBV6-5 to TRBJ1-5; TRBD1 might be the D (5 bases). Looked up from germline, CDR1 is MNHEY and CDR2 is SVGAGI. The CDR3 is 15 residues long. V shed 2 bases and J shed 1 base, with 9 bases lying between them. The CDR3: CASSYGDGSNQPQHF. CDR3 nucleotides: TGTGCCAGCAGTTACGGGGACGGGAGCAATCAGCCCCAGCATTTT.

This clonotype is medium-sized. An end of the junction does not agree with germline; a read error may underlie this. This chain uses TRBV7-7 with TRBJ1-1, with a tentative D call TRBD1 (5 bases). The CDR3 is made up of 13 amino acids. In germline, CDR1 is SSHAT, CDR2 FNYEAQ (reference sequence). CDR3 in amino acids: CASSLSGGTEAFF. The CDR3 nucleotides are TGTGCTAGCAGCTTATCTGGGGGGACTGAAGCTTTCTTT.

This chain uses TRBV18 with TRBJ2-2, with 10 bases matching TRBD2. Germline V CDR1 and CDR2: KGHSH, LQKENI. This CDR3 is built from 16 residues. V dropped 2 bases and J dropped 4; count of bases not matched to a gene: 4. The CDR3, as DNA: TGTGCCAGCTCACCAGGGCTAGCGGGGGTCACCGGGGAGCTGTTTTTT. Encoded protein: CASSPGLAGVTGELFF.

The chain employs TRBV14 and TRBJ1-1; a weak D match, TRBD1 (6 bases). The CDR3 covers 15 residues. V gave up 2 bases and J gave up 3 bases, with 13 bases separating them. Germline CDR1 is SGHDN and CDR2 is FVKESK. The CDR3 sequence: CASSQLGGGYTEAFF. The CDR3 DNA reads as TGTGCCAGCAGCCAACTGGGGGGCGGTTACACTGAAGCTTTCTTT.

In this sample, this clonotype turned up a few times. The V call is TRBV5-8, the J call TRBJ2-7; either TRBD1 or TRBD2 may fit D (6 bases each). CDR3 length: 15 amino acids. Per the germline V gene, CDR1 is SGHTS and CDR2 is YDEGEE. Between the trimmed V and J ends, which lost 4 bases and 4 bases, there was a span of 18 bases. CDR3 bases: TGTGCCAGCAGCGCCGACAGGCCGGGGGTGTACGAGCAGTACTTC. Translating gives CASSADRPGVYEQYF.

This chain connects TRBV11-2 to TRBJ2-3, with unresolved D. This CDR3 region has 11 residues. V gave up 5 bases and J gave up 6 bases, with 6 bases separating them. Germline V gene lookup returns CDR1 SGHAT and CDR2 FQNNGV. The CDR3 is CASSLKDTQYF. The CDR3 bases are TGTGCCAGCAGCCTAAAGGATACGCAGTATTTT. The full variable domain, rest sourced from reference TRBV11-2 and TRBJ2-3, is EAGVAQSPRYKIIEKRQSVAFWCNPISGHATLYWYQQILGQGPKLLIQFQNNGVVDDSQLPKDRFSAERLKGVDSTLKIQPAKLEDSAVYLCASSLKDTQYFGPGTRLTVL.

This chain connects TRBV6-1 to TRBJ2-5; a weak D match, TRBD1 (6 bases). This CDR3 spans 15 amino acids. The V gene's germline CDR1 is MNHNS and CDR2 SASEGT. Trimming cost V 6 bases and J 5 bases, with 19 bases left between them. CDR3 region: CASSPQWQGWETQYF. DNA of the CDR3: TGTGCCAGCAGCCCCCAGTGGCAGGGGTGGGAGACCCAGTACTTC.

This clonotype was seen a single time. The V gene is TRBV7-2, the J gene TRBJ2-1; 11 nucleotides line up with TRBD2. There are 14 residues in the CDR3. The V segment lost 2 bases and the J segment 9 bases; nucleotides outside the gene matches: 3. The germline V gene has CDR1 SGHTA and CDR2 FQGNSA. CDR3 protein: CASSLLAGGGEQFF. In DNA, the CDR3 is TGTGCCAGCAGCTTACTAGCGGGGGGCGGTGAGCAGTTCTTC.

In this sample, this clonotype turned up a few times. J is TRBJ1-1 and V is TRBV2; D is ambiguous. CDR3 length equals 15 residues. V was clipped by 0 bases and J by 5 bases, with 13 bases between them. Germline V gives CDR1 SNHLY, CDR2 FYNNEI. The CDR3: CASSEARGDGTEAFF. In DNA, the CDR3 is TGTGCCAGCAGTGAAGCTCGTGGGGATGGGACTGAAGCTTTCTTT.

The J gene is TRBJ2-5, the V gene TRBV5-4; 10 positions agree with TRBD1. After removal of 3 bases from V and 7 bases from J, the junction contained 15 bases not matched to a gene. Germline V gene lookup returns CDR1 SGHNT and CDR2 YYREEE (reference sequence). This CDR3 is built from 17 residues. CDR3 sequence (DNA): TGTGCCAGCAGCTCGTACAAACCGGGACAGGGGACGGGGACCCAGTACTTC. This sequence encodes CASSSYKPGQGTGTQYF.

V is TRBV6-1 and J is TRBJ1-1; 10 bases agree with TRBD1. The germline V gene encodes CDR1 MNHNS and CDR2 SASEGT. The CDR3 has 16 amino acids. The ends lost 6 bases at V and 8 bases at J; junction bases unmatched: 15. DNA of the CDR3: TGTGCCAGCAGCATTCCCTTCGGGACAGGGGTTAGAGAAGCTTTCTTT. It translates to CASSIPFGTGVREAFF.

This clonotype was observed a handful of times. The V and J genes are TRBV20-1 and TRBJ2-3, with TRBD2 identical over 10 bases. The CDR3 extends over 14 amino acids. V lost 6 bases to trimming and J lost 8 bases; unmatched junction nucleotides: 11. The V gene's germline CDR1 is DFQATT and CDR2 SNEGSKA (reference sequence). For the CDR3, the DNA is TGCAGTGCGAAGAGCGGGGGGGCCATGGTTACGCAGTATTTT. Amino acid sequence: CSAKSGGAMVTQYF.

The chain joins TRBV12-3 or TRBV12-4 to TRBJ2-7; D is possibly TRBD1 (6 bases). The ends were cut back, 3 bases at V and 2 bases at J, with 11 bases in the middle. The CDR3 is 14 residues long. This CDR3 reads CASSFPGDAYEQYF. The CDR3 nucleotides are TGTGCCAGCAGTTTCCCAGGGGATGCCTACGAGCAGTACTTC.

The chain uses TRBV11-1 and TRBJ2-4; tentative D call: TRBD2 (5 bases). The CDR3 extends over 11 amino acids. V lost 9 bases, J lost 7 bases, and 10 bases lay in between. The germline V gene has CDR1 SGHAT and CDR2 FQDESV (reference sequence). The chain's CDR3 is CASSGSNIQYF. CDR3 sequence (DNA): TGTGCCAGTTCGGGGAGCAACATTCAGTACTTC.

Only a few counts were recorded for this clonotype. V usage is TRBV11-2 and J usage is TRBJ2-1; D is unresolved. The CDR3 consists of 12 residues. The V end was cut by 5 bases, the J end by 4 bases, with 6 bases between. The germline V gene has CDR1 SGHAT and CDR2 FQNNGV. CDR3 in DNA: TGTGCCAGCAGCCCCAATTACAATGAGCAGTTCTTC. It yields the protein CASSPNYNEQFF.

The count of this clonotype is one. In DNA form, the CDR3 reads TGTGCCAGCAGGCCGGGACTAGCGGGGGGGGCGTTCCGCTGCGAGCAGTACTTC. Translated, it gives CASRPGLAGGAFRCEQYF. The genes are TRBV6-1 and TRBJ2-7, with 16 bases matching TRBD2. Germline assignment: CDR1 MNHNS and CDR2 SASEGT. V shed 6 bases, J shed 6 bases, and the junction held 14 bases outside the gene matches. The CDR3 extends over 18 amino acids.

Only a few counts were recorded for this clonotype. The V and J genes are TRBV2 and TRBJ1-6; TRBD1 agrees at 9 bases. In germline, CDR1 is SNHLY, CDR2 FYNNEI. Trimming took 9 bases from V and 7 from J; bases not matched to a gene: 7. CDR3 length equals 14 residues. The CDR3 is CARQGAVGNSPLHF. CDR3 DNA: TGTGCCAGACAGGGGGCAGTTGGAAATTCACCCCTCCACTTT.

The chain is built from TRBV20-1 and TRBJ2-3; the match to TRBD2 covers 13 bases. Trimming cost V 2 bases and J 5 bases; bases outside gene matches: 13. The CDR3 length is 18 residues. The germline CDR1 and CDR2 sequences are DFQATT and SNEGSKA (reference sequence). The CDR3, as DNA: TGCAGTGCTAGACCTACCGGCCGGACTAGCGGGGGTTTAGATACGCAGTATTTT. This codes for CSARPTGRTSGGLDTQYF.

V gene TRBV6-4 combines with J gene TRBJ2-2; tentative D call: TRBD1 (6 bases). The length of the CDR3 is 15 residues. CDR1 MRHNA and CDR2 SNTAGT come from the germline V gene. V lost 4 bases, J lost 2 bases, and 11 bases lay in between. This CDR3 is CASSAQGTNTGELFF. CDR3 coding DNA: TGTGCCAGCAGTGCACAGGGAACAAACACCGGGGAGCTGTTTTTT.

This clonotype has more than one count but fewer than ten. This chain joins TRBV6-2 or TRBV6-3 and TRBJ1-2; D is uncertain. Germline V gene sequence: CDR1 MNHEY, CDR2 SVGEGT. V was shortened by 5 bases and J by 7 bases, with 8 bases between the two germline ends. The CDR3 length is 11 residues. The CDR3 spells CASSNSGGYTF. Here the CDR3 DNA reads TGTGCCAGCAGTAACAGTGGTGGCTACACCTTC.

The chain joins TRBV6-4 to TRBJ1-5; D uncertain. V was shortened by 5 bases and J by 0 bases, with 14 bases between the two germline ends. The CDR3 is 16 residues long. Germline CDR1 reads MRHNA; CDR2 reads SNTAGT. The CDR3 DNA sequence: TGTGCCAGCAGTACGACGGATGAATATAGCAATCAGCCCCAGCATTTT. The encoded protein is CASSTTDEYSNQPQHF.

This chain connects TRBV7-2 to TRBJ2-7, with TRBD2 identical over 14 bases. Germline CDR1 and CDR2: SGHTA and FQGNSA. This CDR3 region has 18 residues. With 3 bases clipped from V and 2 bases from J, the junction kept 9 bases outside the gene matches. The CDR3 DNA follows: TGTGCCAGCAGCTTCCGAGGGACTAGCGGGGGCCAGACCTACGAGCAGTACTTC. Protein product: CASSFRGTSGGQTYEQYF.